The 16 T cell receptor beta chains presented below share a single source sample, sequenced in a study of cytomegalovirus exposure and HLA in healthy donors. The PCR ran on 60 Vbeta and 13 Jbeta primers. Using immunoSEQ multiplex PCR, the repertoire was profiled, and TCRdb retains in-frame clones only, with some absent. The sample lists about 140,000 clones, 82% occurring once. The material sequenced was PBMCs. Every receptor here comes from a man between 18 and 29 years old in good health and CMV-seropositive.

The rearrangement joins TRBV28 to TRBJ2-5; D possibly corresponds to TRBD1 (5 bases). In germline, CDR1 is MDHEN, CDR2 SYDVKM. Trimming took 3 bases from V and 5 from J, leaving 13 bases between them. This CDR3 region has 14 residues. CDR3 nucleotides: TGTGCCAGCAGTTTTGACGGACATGGGGAGACCCAGTACTTC. Encoded protein: CASSFDGHGETQYF.

V and J are TRBV19 and TRBJ1-2; D might be TRBD1 (6 bases). Deletions cut 6 bases from V and 1 base from J, with 18 bases between. Germline CDR1 and CDR2: LNHDA and SQIVND (reference sequence). The CDR3 contains 16 residues. CDR3 region: CASRQLQGFVNYGYTF. In DNA, the CDR3 is TGTGCCAGTAGACAGTTACAGGGTTTCGTTAACTATGGCTACACCTTC.

The chain recombines TRBV27 with TRBJ2-7, with 10 bases identical to TRBD2. The length of the CDR3 is 15 residues. In germline, CDR1 is MNHEY, CDR2 SMNVEV (reference sequence). Germline trimming cut 6 bases from V and 9 bases from J; bases unmatched to any gene: 14. CDR3 in amino acids: CASSPAGGPIIGQYF. The CDR3 region has the DNA TGTGCCAGCAGCCCAGCGGGAGGGCCTATAATAGGGCAGTACTTC.

This chain links TRBV5-5 with TRBJ1-1; no clear D gene. V was trimmed by 4 bases and J by 1 base, leaving 11 bases between them. This CDR3 comprises 14 residues. CDR1 is SGHKS and CDR2 is YYEKEE in the germline V gene (reference sequence). This chain's CDR3 is CASSPLYRNTEAFF. CDR3 in DNA: TGTGCCAGCAGCCCTTTATACAGGAACACTGAAGCTTTCTTT.

In regard to this clone: Different DNA sequences within this sample yield the same CDR3. The CDR3 coding sequence is TGTGCCAGCTCACCGGGACAGGGTTCCTACGAGCAGTACTTC. Translated, it gives CASSPGQGSYEQYF. V is TRBV18 and J is TRBJ2-7, with 9 bases fitting TRBD1. V was pared by 3 bases and J by 1 base, with 1 base of the junction left unmatched. The length of the CDR3 is 14 residues. Germline-derived CDR1 and CDR2 are KGHSH and LQKENI.

The chain joins TRBV5-5 to TRBJ2-7, with a possible D match to TRBD1 (6 bases). The V gene lost 2 bases and the J gene lost 4 bases, with 7 bases spanning the gap. The CDR3 spans 12 residues. Germline-derived CDR1 and CDR2 are SGHKS and YYEKEE (reference sequence). The CDR3 is CASSLRGYEQYF. CDR3 sequence (DNA): TGTGCCAGCAGCTTAAGGGGGTACGAGCAGTACTTC.

In DNA, the CDR3 is TGTGCCAGCAGCGTTACAGGGATAGCTAACTATGGCTACACCTTC. Protein: CASSVTGIANYGYTF. The rearrangement links TRBV7-9 to TRBJ1-2; weak D call: TRBD1 (6 bases). The germline V and J ends were trimmed by 5 bases and 0 bases, with 13 bases remaining between them. Germline values: CDR1 SEHNR, CDR2 FQNEAQ (reference sequence). CDR3 length equals 15 residues.

The rearrangement links TRBV2 to TRBJ2-7, with 7 bases that match TRBD2. The V and J ends lost 11 bases and 3 bases, in that order; junction bases with no gene match: 7. Per germline, CDR1 SNHLY and CDR2 FYNNEI. This CDR3 has 12 residues. The CDR3 sequence: CAGGTNYYEQYF. The CDR3 bases are TGTGCCGGAGGGACTAACTACTACGAGCAGTACTTC. The full variable domain, completed using reference TRBV2 and TRBJ2-7, is EPEVTQTPSHQVTQMGQEVILRCVPISNHLYFYWYRQILGQKVEFLVSFYNNEISEKSEIFDDQFSVERPDGSNFTLKIRSTKLEDSAMYFCAGGTNYYEQYFGPGTRLTVT.

The chain has TRBV4-1 and TRBJ1-1, with 7 bases identical to TRBD1. The CDR3 contains 18 residues. V dropped 0 bases and J dropped 6; count of bases not matched to a gene: 16. Germline V gene lookup returns CDR1 MGHRA and CDR2 YSYEKL. The CDR3 sequence is CASSQESRRTLQGPEAFF. The CDR3 DNA reads TGCGCCAGCAGCCAAGAGTCGAGACGGACCCTACAGGGGCCTGAAGCTTTCTTT.

The rearrangement joins TRBV30 to TRBJ1-1; 7 nucleotides match TRBD1. There are 13 residues in the CDR3. Germline CDR1 is GTSNPN and CDR2 is SVGIG (reference sequence). V lost 8 bases and J lost 0; bases outside the gene matches: 6. The DNA for the CDR3 is TGTGCCCTCCAGACAGGGTTGAACACTGAAGCTTTCTTT. Amino acid sequence: CALQTGLNTEAFF.

V is TRBV7-9 and J is TRBJ2-7; 12 bases match TRBD2. From germline, CDR1 is SEHNR and CDR2 FQNEAQ (reference sequence). V dropped 1 base and J dropped 4; count of bases not matched to a gene: 2. The CDR3 length is 15 residues. The CDR3 nucleotides are TGTGCCAGCAGCTTAGGACTAGCGGGAGCATACGAGCAGTACTTC. Translation: CASSLGLAGAYEQYF.

J is TRBJ1-2 and V is TRBV13; D not resolved. The V gene lost 3 bases and the J gene lost 2 bases, with 10 bases spanning the gap. This CDR3 has 14 residues. CDR1 is PRHDT, CDR2 FYEKMQ, per germline (reference sequence). The CDR3 is CASSLGFPNYGYTF. The CDR3, as DNA: TGTGCCAGCAGCTTGGGCTTTCCGAACTATGGCTACACCTTC.

This rearrangement joins TRBV19 to TRBJ1-2; 8 bases are shared with TRBD1. This CDR3 is 15 amino acids long. V was clipped by 6 bases and J by 3 bases; unmatched bases: 9. The germline V gene has CDR1 LNHDA and CDR2 SQIVND (reference sequence). The CDR3 DNA sequence: TGTGCCAGTAGCCACAGTCAGGGGGCGGACTATGGCTACACCTTC. Translating gives CASSHSQGADYGYTF.

J is TRBJ2-7 and V is TRBV28; D possibly corresponds to TRBD2 (6 bases). Trimming stripped 6 bases from V and 3 bases from J, with 15 bases between. This CDR3 contains 14 residues. Germline V gene data show CDR1 as MDHEN and CDR2 as SYDVKM. DNA for the CDR3: TGTGCCAGCAGATCCCCGGGACTCATCTACGAGCAGTACTTC. It yields the protein CASRSPGLIYEQYF.

Here the CDR3 reads CASSWAGNTEAFF. The CDR3 DNA reads TGTGCCAGTAGTTGGGCCGGGAACACTGAAGCTTTCTTT. The chain is built from TRBV19 and TRBJ1-1; D remains ambiguous. This CDR3 has 13 amino acids. V was clipped by 5 bases and J by 1 base, with 8 bases between them. Germline CDR1 is LNHDA and CDR2 is SQIVND (reference sequence).

A single count supports this clone. In nucleotides, the CDR3 is TGTGCCAGCAGTTTTATCAGGGGGCAAGGCATCCAGCAGTACTTC. Its protein product is CASSFIRGQGIQQYF. The chain employs TRBV27 and TRBJ2-7; 8 bases match TRBD1. The CDR3 runs 15 residues. Germline CDR1 MNHEY, CDR2 SMNVEV (reference sequence). V lost 3 bases, J lost 8 bases, and 12 bases stayed unmatched.